The 23 T cell receptor beta chains below were found in one sample sequenced in a study of blood T cell repertoires in COVID-19 (dated by TCRdb to 2019 to 2021). Library preparation was by the immunoSEQ multiplex PCR assay. TCRdb limited this immuneACCESS table to in-frame rearrangements with V and J called. A share of clones is missing; checked studies link under half to unresolved V genes, and the rest is unexplained. For this sample there are approximately 84,000 clones; 70% to 85% appear just once. The top ten clones comprise around 5% of the sample. Material: peripheral blood. Receptor source: a man aged 45-65 years with active or convalescent COVID-19.

This clone has only one observation. Other DNA sequences in the sample encode the same CDR3. The chain joins TRBV19 to TRBJ2-6; tentative D call: TRBD1 (5 bases). The CDR3 runs 15 residues. Trimming removed 3 bases at V and 0 bases at J, with 6 bases between. The germline V gene encodes CDR1 LNHDA and CDR2 SQIVND (reference sequence). CDR3 DNA: TGTGCCAGTAGTATCGACAGCTCTGGGGCCAACGTCCTGACTTTC. This codes for CASSIDSSGANVLTF.

CDR3 DNA: TGTGCCAGCAGCTCCGGGACAGCATACTATGGCTACACCTTC. Residues: CASSSGTAYYGYTF. The chain employs TRBV5-5 and TRBJ1-2; 7 bases align to TRBD1. Germline assignment: CDR1 SGHKS and CDR2 YYEKEE (reference sequence). V lost 3 bases to trimming and J lost 3 bases; unmatched junction nucleotides: 5. The CDR3 runs 14 residues.

The CDR3 loop is CAWSVGGSGNTIYF. The CDR3 DNA reads TGTGCCTGGAGTGTCGGGGGTTCGGGAAACACCATATATTTT. The V and J genes are TRBV30 and TRBJ1-3; possibly TRBD1 for D (5 bases). This CDR3 region has 14 residues. V lost 0 bases to trimming and J lost 4 bases, with 10 bases between them. Germline V gene lookup returns CDR1 GTSNPN and CDR2 SVGIG (reference sequence).

The table lists this clone with a few counts. The CDR3 reads CASTFRHLTGSGNTIYF. The CDR3 DNA reads as TGTGCCAGCACCTTCCGCCACCTAACGGGGTCTGGAAACACCATATATTTT. V is TRBV7-2 and J is TRBJ1-3; no reliable D call. Germline V gives CDR1 SGHTA, CDR2 FQGNSA. This CDR3 has 17 residues. V lost 7 bases to trimming and J lost 1 base, with 20 bases between them.

The chain uses TRBV4-1 and TRBJ2-1; D unresolved. Germline CDR1 MGHRA, CDR2 YSYEKL. This CDR3 is 15 amino acids long. V was trimmed by 1 base and J by 0 bases, leaving 7 bases between them. In nucleotides, the CDR3 is TGCGCCAGCAGCCAAGGACAAAGCTCCTACAATGAGCAGTTCTTC. Its translation is CASSQGQSSYNEQFF.

The V and J genes are TRBV24-1 and TRBJ1-6, with no clear D. CDR1 is KGHDR and CDR2 is SFDVKD in the germline V gene. V lost 7 bases and J lost 8, with 11 bases in between. The CDR3 totals 13 residues. The CDR3: CATSSNGDSPLHF. The DNA for the CDR3 is TGTGCCACCAGCTCAAACGGGGATTCACCCCTCCACTTT.

This chain links TRBV19 with TRBJ2-1; D possibly corresponds to TRBD2 (6 bases). Trimming took off 0 bases at V and 2 bases at J, with 20 bases between the two ends. Per germline, CDR1 LNHDA and CDR2 SQIVND (reference sequence). The length of the CDR3 is 19 residues. The DNA of the CDR3 is TGTGCCAGTAGTATAGACCCGTGGATAGCGGTCGTGGCCTACAATGAGCAGTTCTTC. Protein: CASSIDPWIAVVAYNEQFF.

The CDR3 loop is CASSVPGTGLYGYTF. For the CDR3, the DNA is TGTGCCAGCAGCGTCCCCGGGACAGGGTTATATGGCTACACCTTC. The chain links TRBV9 to TRBJ1-2, with TRBD1 matching over 9 bases. The junction had 7 bases not matched to a gene; V was cut back by 2 bases and J by 5 bases. This CDR3 has 15 residues. Germline V lookup: CDR1 SGDLS, CDR2 YYNGEE.

The chain has TRBV19 and TRBJ2-3, with TRBD1 as a possible D gene (6 bases). Germline lookup yields CDR1 LNHDA and CDR2 SQIVND (reference sequence). There are 12 residues in the CDR3. V dropped 2 bases and J dropped 10 bases, with 10 bases sitting between them. The CDR3 region has the DNA TGTGCCAGTAGTATACAGGGGTCGCCGCAGTATTTT. It specifies CASSIQGSPQYF.

The rearrangement joins TRBV19 to TRBJ2-5, with D tentatively TRBD2 (7 bases). CDR1 and CDR2 from the germline V gene are LNHDA and SQIVND (reference sequence). Deletions cut 3 bases from V and 4 bases from J, with 15 bases between. This CDR3 is 15 amino acids long. Written as DNA, the CDR3 is TGTGCCAGTAGTATCGGAGGGGGGGCCGGAGAGACCCAGTACTTC. Amino acid sequence: CASSIGGGAGETQYF.

This clone was recorded once. The CDR3 DNA reads as TGTGCCAGCAGCTTACCCGGGGGTAGCACCGGGGAGCTGTTTTTT. It encodes CASSLPGGSTGELFF. V gene TRBV7-3 combines with J gene TRBJ2-2; D is perhaps TRBD2 (6 bases). V shed 2 bases and J shed 4 bases, with 11 bases lying between them. This CDR3 contains 15 residues. In germline, CDR1 is SGHTA, CDR2 FQGTGA.

This chain joins TRBV30 and TRBJ2-7, with TRBD2 identical over 12 bases. The germline gives CDR1 GTSNPN, CDR2 SVGIG (reference sequence). CDR3 length: 14 amino acids. The trim removed 4 bases at V and 4 bases at J, leaving 5 bases unmatched. The CDR3: CAWTLAGGRYEQYF. DNA of the CDR3: TGTGCCTGGACGCTAGCGGGGGGGCGTTACGAGCAGTACTTC.

This clone was found once. The chain joins TRBV6-2 or TRBV6-3 to TRBJ1-6, with 7 bases lining up with TRBD1. Germline-derived CDR1 and CDR2 are MNHEY and SVGEGT. Trimming at V came to 5 bases and at J to 3 bases, leaving 7 bases not matched to a gene. This CDR3 contains 16 residues. Here the CDR3 reads CASSTRQGDYNSPLHF. CDR3 nucleotide sequence: TGTGCCAGCAGTACTCGACAGGGAGACTATAATTCACCCCTCCACTTT.

This clone was recorded many times. The chain uses TRBV27 and TRBJ2-2; weak D call: TRBD2 (5 bases). The germline V gene has CDR1 MNHEY and CDR2 SMNVEV (reference sequence). Trimming took off 5 bases at V and 7 bases at J, with 5 bases between the two ends. The CDR3 loop spans 11 amino acids. The CDR3: CASSEGGELFF. DNA of the CDR3: TGTGCCAGCAGTGAGGGCGGGGAGCTGTTTTTT.

In this sample, this clone turned up once. The V gene is TRBV12-5, the J gene TRBJ2-2; possibly TRBD2 for D (6 bases). The CDR3 contains 15 residues. Trimming pared 0 bases from V and 8 bases from J, leaving 13 bases between. CDR1 is LGHNT and CDR2 is FRNRAP in the germline V gene. CDR3 amino acids: CASGLVLEGRGELFF. The CDR3 DNA follows: TGTGCTAGTGGTTTGGTATTGGAGGGCCGAGGGGAGCTGTTTTTT.

This sequence joins TRBV20-1 and TRBJ2-3, with 7 bases matching TRBD2. The CDR3 sequence is 14 residues long. Germline V gene lookup returns CDR1 DFQATT and CDR2 SNEGSKA (reference sequence). After removal of 5 bases from V and 6 bases from J, the junction contained 11 bases not matched to a gene. CDR3 nucleotides: TGCAGTGCTTGTGCTCGTAGGGGAGGGGATACGCAGTATTTT. The encoded protein is CSACARRGGDTQYF.

CDR3 coding DNA: TGTGCCTGGGACCCGACAGGGAATGGAAACACCATATATTTT. The encoded protein is CAWDPTGNGNTIYF. The V and J genes are TRBV30 and TRBJ1-3, with TRBD1 identical over 7 bases. Germline trimming cut 5 bases from V and 3 bases from J; bases unmatched to any gene: 7. This CDR3 contains 14 residues. Germline assignment: CDR1 GTSNPN and CDR2 SVGIG (reference sequence).

V and J are TRBV11-2 and TRBJ2-3; tentative D call: TRBD2 (5 bases). Germline CDR1 SGHAT, CDR2 FQNNGV. Trimming shortened V by 0 bases and J by 6 bases, and 16 bases separated the two germline ends. The CDR3 covers 16 residues. CDR3 protein: CASSLDRGAGVDTQYF. For the CDR3, the DNA is TGTGCCAGCAGCTTAGATCGCGGCGCGGGTGTGGATACGCAGTATTTT.

J is TRBJ1-5 and V is TRBV19; possibly TRBD1 for D (6 bases). The CDR3 covers 15 residues. V was shortened by 3 bases and J by 7 bases, with 16 bases between the two germline ends. The germline gives CDR1 LNHDA, CDR2 SQIVND (reference sequence). The CDR3 nucleotides read TGTGCCAGTAGTATGCTGGCGGGGGGCGGCCAGCCCCAGCATTTT. It is translated as CASSMLAGGGQPQHF.

V usage is TRBV25-1 and J usage is TRBJ2-7; D unclear. Trimming removed 1 base from V and 2 bases from J, with 15 bases in between. CDR3 length: 16 residues. Germline V lookup: CDR1 MGHDK, CDR2 SYGVNS. CDR3 residues: CASSEFNRTTAYEQYF. The CDR3, as DNA: TGTGCCAGCAGTGAATTTAACCGAACTACCGCCTACGAGCAGTACTTC.

The genes are TRBV12-3 or TRBV12-4 and TRBJ1-2; 7 nucleotides line up with TRBD1. Trimming took 3 bases from V and 6 from J; bases not matched to a gene: 4. The length of the CDR3 is 13 residues. The CDR3 DNA is TGTGCCAGCAGTTTTAACACAGGGGATGGCTACACCTTC. Amino acids: CASSFNTGDGYTF.

Only one count was recorded for this clone. CDR3 residues: CASSYSRARSAGELFF. CDR3 sequence (DNA): TGTGCCAGCAGTTACTCGAGGGCGAGGTCCGCCGGGGAGCTGTTTTTT. The V and J genes are TRBV6-6 and TRBJ2-2; tentatively, D is TRBD2 (5 bases). The germline V gene has CDR1 MNHNY and CDR2 SVGAGI (reference sequence). V was trimmed by 0 bases and J by 6 bases, leaving 14 bases between them. The CDR3 extends over 16 amino acids.

The V gene is TRBV19, the J gene TRBJ1-2; D is possibly TRBD1 (6 bases). The CDR3 is 13 amino acids. Germline V gene sequence: CDR1 LNHDA, CDR2 SQIVND (reference sequence). V was pared by 5 bases and J by 8 bases, with 15 bases between. The CDR3 DNA is TGTGCCAGTAGTGAACAGGGAGCGGGAGGCTACACCTTC. It translates to CASSEQGAGGYTF.